Sequencing of this T cell receptor beta chain was carried out in a study of cytomegalovirus exposure and HLA in healthy donors. Primers: 60 Vbeta forward and 13 Jbeta reverse. Libraries were prepared by immunoSEQ multiplex PCR; TCRdb keeps only in-frame clonotypes and omits some of them. The profile shows a few hundred thousand clones, approximately 80% of them singletons. Worth noting for this clone: The antigen remains undetermined.

In germline, CDR1 is LGHNA, CDR2 YNFKEQ. The V and J ends lost 0 bases and 2 bases respectively, with 10 bases between them. This CDR3 region has 15 residues. Study-level findings and limits: Testing in vitro showed a few CMV-associated chains specific for CMV antigens.

Sequenced material: PBMCs. The source is a girl aged 10-17 years in good health and CMV-seronegative. The chain uses TRBV4-2 and TRBJ1-2; a weak D match, TRBD1 (5 bases). CDR3 nucleotide sequence: TGTGCCAGCAGCCAAGAGGGGCTCGACAACTATGGCTACACCTTC. Protein product: CASSQEGLDNYGYTF.